This T cell receptor beta chain was sequenced during a study of T cell responses to AZD1222 COVID-19 vaccine. Regarding the study as a whole: Reports say nearly half of spike-specific TCRs go after unmutated variant regions. Researchers report vaccine-associated CD4 TCRs spanning spike, with dominance at 160-218 and 743-854. The sample set comprised mostly white British donors with more females, and clonal diversity was possibly underestimated.

The CDR3 covers 16 residues. The trim removed 4 bases at V and 6 bases at J, leaving 11 bases unmatched. Germline V lookup: CDR1 LNHDA, CDR2 SQIVND (reference sequence). Clones were sequenced by immunoSEQ multiplex PCR, and TCRdb holds only the in-frame ones, with some missing. The sample shows about 97,000 clones, over 75% of them seen only once. Note on this clone: Its antigen is unknown.

The material was peripheral blood, obtained on day 0 of AZD1222 vaccination. V gene TRBV19 combines with J gene TRBJ1-5, with TRBD1 matching over 8 bases. This TCR came from an adult in good health. CDR3 coding DNA: TGTGCCAGTAGTAGTCCCCAGGGGGCGGTAGGTCAGCCCCAGCATTTT. It translates to CASSSPQGAVGQPQHF.